This T cell receptor beta chain was recovered during a study of blood T cell repertoires in COVID-19. This clone was detected once. From germline, CDR1 is LNHDA and CDR2 SQIVND (reference sequence). Trimming removed 4 bases from V and 5 bases from J; junction bases left unmatched: 4. The CDR3 consists of 13 residues. Profiling relied on immunoSEQ multiplex PCR, and the TCRdb table lists in-frame clones only, not all of them. Among approximately 26,000 clones listed, around 87% were seen once. The chain is built from TRBV19 and TRBJ1-1, with 7 bases that match TRBD1. This receptor was obtained from a woman aged 55-75 years with active COVID-19. Sequencing was carried out using peripheral blood. CDR3 region: CASSKGGQTEAFF. Here the CDR3 DNA reads TGTGCCAGTAGTAAAGGGGGACAGACTGAAGCTTTCTTT.